The 10 T cell receptor beta chains given below trace back to one sample, sequenced in a study of T cells in localized non-small cell lung cancer. The assay was immunoSEQ multiplex PCR, and TCRdb's table has in-frame clones only and misses some. The sample lists fewer than 9,000 clones, roughly 86% occurring once. The input for sequencing was peripheral blood, taken before any cancer treatment. Source of these receptors: a male donor at least 60 years old with stage III lung adenocarcinoma.

The genes are TRBV5-1 and TRBJ1-2; unclear D gene. V gave up 1 base and J gave up 7 bases, with 14 bases separating them. Germline loops: CDR1 SGHRS, CDR2 YFSETQ. This CDR3 contains 14 residues. For the CDR3, the DNA is TGCGCCAGCAGCTTGACGGGTATCCTTCTTGGCTACACCTTC. Protein product: CASSLTGILLGYTF.

This clone is medium-sized. The chain carries TRBV30 and TRBJ1-5, with 7 nucleotides matching TRBD1. Trimming took 4 bases from V and 5 from J; bases not matched to a gene: 5. The CDR3 extends over 13 amino acids. Germline V gene lookup returns CDR1 GTSNPN and CDR2 SVGIG (reference sequence). CDR3 nucleotides: TGTGCCTGGACCCCAGACAGGGATCAGCCCCAGCATTTT. It specifies CAWTPDRDQPQHF.

CDR3 in amino acids: CASSPAAATNEKLFF. For the CDR3, the DNA is TGTGCCAGCAGCCCCGCAGCCGCAACTAATGAAAAACTGTTTTTT. The rearrangement joins TRBV4-2 to TRBJ1-4, with D unresolved. CDR1 is LGHNA and CDR2 is YNFKEQ in the germline V gene. Trimming removed 4 bases at V and 0 bases at J, with 9 bases between. The length of the CDR3 is 15 residues.

The chain is built from TRBV5-8 and TRBJ2-7, with TRBD1 matching 12 bases. CDR3 length equals 15 residues. After removal of 4 bases from V and 5 bases from J, the junction contained 7 bases not matched to a gene. Germline values: CDR1 SGHTS, CDR2 YDEGEE. This chain's CDR3 is CASSRGTGGYHEQYF. Here the CDR3 DNA reads TGTGCCAGCAGCCGGGGGACAGGGGGCTACCACGAGCAGTACTTC.

The V call is TRBV14, the J call TRBJ2-7; 7 bases are a match to TRBD2. V lost 1 base to trimming and J lost 3 bases; unmatched junction nucleotides: 3. The CDR3 runs to 14 residues. CDR1 SGHDN and CDR2 FVKESK come from the germline V gene. The CDR3 DNA is TGTGCCAGCAGCCAAGCAGGGAGGGTCTACGAGCAGTACTTC. Its translation: CASSQAGRVYEQYF.

The genes are TRBV19 and TRBJ2-5; D possibly corresponds to TRBD2 (6 bases). Germline V gene lookup returns CDR1 LNHDA and CDR2 SQIVND (reference sequence). Trimming took off 4 bases at V and 5 bases at J, with 11 bases between the two ends. This CDR3 spans 13 amino acids. The CDR3 DNA is TGTGCCAGTAGTAGACTAGGATTGGAGACCCAGTACTTC. Its protein product is CASSRLGLETQYF.

This clone was observed once. The chain employs TRBV7-9 and TRBJ2-3, with D possibly called TRBD1 or TRBD2 (6 bases each). Trimming left V 4 bases short and J 3 bases short, with 20 bases between. Looked up from germline, CDR1 is SEHNR and CDR2 is FQNEAQ (reference sequence). The CDR3 is made up of 17 amino acids. CDR3 sequence reads: CASSSGPGGVWTDTQYF. As DNA, the CDR3 is TGTGCCAGCAGCTCCGGGCCCGGGGGCGTTTGGACAGATACGCAGTATTTT.

CDR3 sequence (DNA): TGTGCCAGAAGCTCCCCAGGAGGGGGCACGTACGAGCAGTACTTC. Its protein is CARSSPGGGTYEQYF. The V call is TRBV5-3, the J call TRBJ2-7; D might be TRBD1 (7 bases). TRBV5-3 qualifies as an ORF whose function is uncertain. The length of the CDR3 is 15 residues. The germline V and J ends were trimmed by 3 bases and 4 bases, with 17 bases remaining between them.

The CDR3 coding sequence is TGTGCCAGCAGCTTGGTAGGACAGGGTACCTACAATGAGCAGTTCTTC. Translated: CASSLVGQGTYNEQFF. V gene TRBV5-4 combines with J gene TRBJ2-1; 8 positions match TRBD1. This CDR3 spans 16 amino acids. V dropped 0 bases and J dropped 2; count of bases not matched to a gene: 4. Germline V gene sequence: CDR1 SGHNT, CDR2 YYREEE (reference sequence).

This sequence joins TRBV29-1 and TRBJ1-2, with D possibly TRBD1 on 6 matching bases. The V end lost 7 bases, the J end lost 2 bases, and 8 bases lay between the germline ends. Germline V gene data show CDR1 as SQVTM and CDR2 as ANQGSEA. The CDR3 extends over 11 amino acids. Here the CDR3 DNA reads TGCAGCGATACAGGGAACTATGGCTACACCTTC. Its translation: CSDTGNYGYTF.